This T cell receptor beta chain was recovered during a study of human T cells and chemical hapten exposure. Documented time point: patch test 3, about 24 weeks after DPC sensitization. Treatment described: therapeutic diphenylcyclopropenone sensitization with weekly scalp DPC. TCRdb recomputed calls from the RACE reads with MiXCR, one row per CDR3 protein. The sample lists 90,000 to 110,000 distinct CDR3 sequences, about 34% occurring once. The CDR3 loop spans 15 amino acids. CDR1 SGDLS and CDR2 YYNGEE come from the germline V gene. Trimming pared 1 base from V and 1 base from J, leaving 11 bases between.

The sample was whole blood, taken in connection with sensitization to the hapten diphenylcyclopropenone (DPC). The chain links TRBV9 to TRBJ2-5, with D hard to call. The TCR comes from a middle-aged man with alopecia areata. Some clones in this sample may be carry-over from other donors' samples. The CDR3 coding sequence is TGTGCCAGCAGCGTAATTGGGCAGCCCCAAGAGACCCAGTACTTC. It yields the protein CASSVIGQPQETQYF.